The 16 T cell receptor beta chains in this list originate from one sample, sequenced in a study of blood T cell repertoires in COVID-19. Data came from immunoSEQ multiplex PCR; TCRdb stores just in-frame clones and leaves some out. The sample lists a few hundred thousand clones; approximately 90% were seen once. Sequencing was carried out using peripheral blood. The receptor set was obtained from a man between 60 and 70 years old who had recovered from COVID-19.

This clone was detected a few times. This chain uses TRBV3-1 (or the pseudogene TRBV3-2) with TRBJ1-2; D perhaps matches TRBD1 (6 bases). The CDR3 covers 18 residues. Per germline, CDR1 LGHDT and CDR2 YNNKEL (reference sequence). Trimming removed 4 bases from V and 0 bases from J, with 21 bases in between. The CDR3 loop is CASSPRGPPRLTNYGYTF. The CDR3 DNA sequence: TGTGCCAGCAGCCCCAGGGGTCCACCTCGTCTAACTAACTATGGCTACACCTTC.

This sequence joins TRBV12-5 and TRBJ1-2; D remains ambiguous. V was trimmed by 1 base and J by 5 bases, leaving 14 bases between them. Germline CDR1 reads LGHNT; CDR2 reads FRNRAP. The CDR3 is made up of 15 amino acids. CDR3 sequence: CASGLEAGHNYGYTF. The CDR3 nucleotides are TGTGCTAGTGGTTTGGAAGCGGGCCACAATTATGGCTACACCTTC.

The rearrangement links TRBV2 to TRBJ2-5, with 10 bases lining up with TRBD2. This CDR3 is 15 amino acids long. With V trimmed by 4 bases and J by 1 base, 3 bases remained unmatched. CDR1 is SNHLY, CDR2 FYNNEI, per germline. DNA for the CDR3: TGTGCCAGCAGTGTTCAGCGGGGGGGCCAAGAGACCCAGTACTTC. It encodes CASSVQRGGQETQYF.

V is TRBV5-4 and J is TRBJ2-1; D perhaps matches TRBD2 (7 bases). Trimming shortened V by 4 bases and J by 2 bases, and 16 bases separated the two germline ends. This CDR3 contains 16 residues. Germline CDR1 is SGHNT and CDR2 is YYREEE (reference sequence). The CDR3: CASSPSLGGPYNEQFF. CDR3 in DNA: TGTGCCAGCAGCCCATCGTTGGGGGGGCCCTACAATGAGCAGTTCTTC.

This chain connects TRBV21-1 to TRBJ2-1; TRBD1 is the table's D call and was not checked against the DNA. TRBV21-1 is a pseudogene segment. This CDR3 region has 14 residues. CDR3 nucleotide sequence: TGTGCCAGCAACCCCCGGGACAGGGGAAATGAGCAGTTCTTC. The encoded protein is CASNPRDRGNEQFF.

V is TRBV7-8 and J is TRBJ1-4, with unresolved D. The V gene lost 4 bases and the J gene lost 3 bases, with 15 bases spanning the gap. The CDR3 spans 16 residues. Germline lookup yields CDR1 SGHVS and CDR2 FQNEAQ. This chain's CDR3 is CASSWPPGGANEKLFF. The CDR3 region has the DNA TGTGCCAGCAGCTGGCCCCCAGGCGGGGCTAATGAAAAACTGTTTTTT. The full variable domain, completed using reference TRBV7-8 and TRBJ1-4, is GAGVSQSPRYKVAKRGQDVALRCDPISGHVSLFWYQQALGQGPEFLTYFQNEAQLDKSGLPSDRFFAERPEGSVSTLKIQRTQQEDSAVYLCASSWPPGGANEKLFFGSGTQLSVL.

This sequence joins TRBV23-1 and TRBJ2-7, with 11 nucleotides matching TRBD1. TRBV23-1 is flagged as an ORF with uncertain function. The CDR3 runs 17 residues. The junction had 11 bases not matched to a gene; V was cut back by 4 bases and J by 3 bases. CDR3: CASSPTSGTGGDYEQYF. The CDR3 bases are TGCGCCAGCAGTCCTACTTCCGGGACAGGGGGTGACTACGAGCAGTACTTC.

J is TRBJ2-1 and V is TRBV4-1; perhaps TRBD2 as D (7 bases). CDR1 is MGHRA and CDR2 is YSYEKL in the germline V gene. V lost 0 bases and J lost 7, with 16 bases in between. The CDR3 length is 16 residues. Written as DNA, the CDR3 is TGCGCCAGCAGCCAAGATCGCGGGGGCCTAAGAAATGAGCAGTTCTTC. It yields the protein CASSQDRGGLRNEQFF.

CDR3 amino acids: CASSSGEGRSYGYTF. The CDR3 DNA follows: TGTGCCAGCAGCTCGGGAGAGGGCAGAAGCTATGGCTACACCTTC. The chain uses TRBV7-3 and TRBJ1-2; D is unresolved. There are 15 residues in the CDR3. The germline V and J ends were trimmed by 4 bases and 4 bases, with 16 bases remaining between them. The germline V gene encodes CDR1 SGHTA and CDR2 FQGTGA.

V gene TRBV14 combines with J gene TRBJ1-2; 10 bases are shared with TRBD1. Trimming removed 1 base from V and 7 bases from J; junction bases left unmatched: 9. Germline V gene lookup returns CDR1 SGHDN and CDR2 FVKESK. The CDR3 has 16 amino acids. The CDR3 nucleotides are TGTGCCAGCAGCCAAGTTGGGGGACAGGGGAGATTTGGCTACACCTTC. It specifies CASSQVGGQGRFGYTF.

This chain links TRBV5-4 with TRBJ2-3; 8 nucleotides align to TRBD2. In germline, CDR1 is SGHNT, CDR2 YYREEE (reference sequence). V dropped 6 bases and J dropped 3; count of bases not matched to a gene: 12. This CDR3 spans 16 amino acids. CDR3 sequence: CASNQGRGVATDTQYF. The CDR3 nucleotides read TGTGCCAGCAACCAGGGGCGGGGGGTGGCAACAGATACGCAGTATTTT.

The chain couples TRBV7-2 to TRBJ2-7; D call uncertain. This CDR3 is 16 amino acids long. From germline, CDR1 is SGHTA and CDR2 FQGNSA. The V and J ends lost 1 base and 2 bases respectively, with 15 bases between them. The CDR3 is CASSLGGSPNTYEQYF. DNA for the CDR3: TGTGCCAGCAGCTTAGGAGGTAGCCCGAACACCTACGAGCAGTACTTC.

The CDR3 DNA is TGTGCCAGCAGCTCTGAGGGACTACTCGCCACAGATACGCAGTATTTT. It is translated as CASSSEGLLATDTQYF. V usage is TRBV7-3 and J usage is TRBJ2-3, with 7 positions matching TRBD2. Germline V gene lookup returns CDR1 SGHTA and CDR2 FQGTGA. This CDR3 comprises 16 residues. V lost 4 bases, J lost 2 bases, and 9 bases stayed unmatched.

J is TRBJ1-4 and V is TRBV21-1; TRBD1, the table's D call, was not compared with the DNA. TRBV21-1 is a pseudogene. This CDR3 is 15 amino acids long. CDR3: CASSKGGQGVEKLFF. DNA for the CDR3: TGTGCCAGCAGCAAGGGGGGACAGGGGGTTGAAAAACTGTTTTTT.

The V call is TRBV6-6, the J call TRBJ1-5; D is undetermined. In germline, CDR1 is MNHNY, CDR2 SVGAGI (reference sequence). The CDR3 loop spans 16 amino acids. The germline V and J ends were trimmed by 0 bases and 5 bases, with 14 bases remaining between them. The DNA for the CDR3 is TGTGCCAGCAGTTACTCCCTGCCCAGTTCCGATCAGCCCCAGCATTTT. Encoded protein: CASSYSLPSSDQPQHF.

Of note for this clone: This sample includes further DNA sequences coding for the same CDR3. The chain couples TRBV3-1 (or the pseudogene TRBV3-2) to TRBJ1-2; unclear D gene. V shed 1 base and J shed 2 bases, with 8 bases lying between them. The CDR3 totals 14 residues. CDR1 and CDR2 from the germline V gene are LGHDT and YNNKEL (reference sequence). The CDR3 spells CASSQVRGNYGYTF. DNA of the CDR3: TGTGCCAGCAGCCAAGTTCGAGGAAACTATGGCTACACCTTC.